The clone carrying this TCR beta chain has more than one count but fewer than ten. Original processing methods: Using reference gene primer amplification, nucleated cell counts were estimated. Sequenced by immunoSEQ multiplex PCR; TCRdb stores in-frame clones only, minus some. V and J calls and clone size are those listed in that table; D and trimming were worked out from the DNA. The sample has around 95,000 clones, 70% to 90% seen once. This CDR3 contains 14 residues. With V trimmed by 2 bases and J by 0 bases, 3 bases remained unmatched. Germline V gene data show CDR1 as GTSNPN and CDR2 as SVGIG (reference sequence). This sample stems from a study of blood T cell repertoires in COVID-19. Turning to the study itself: Samples representing acute and convalescent COVID-19 were sourced from the United States, Italy and Spain. T cells, B-cell-depleted T cells, or PBMCs supplied cDNA or gDNA.

V usage is TRBV30 and J usage is TRBJ1-1; 7 bases line up with TRBD1. This TCR was recovered from a human donor in a cohort sampled during active COVID-19. The material sequenced was peripheral blood. CDR3 residues: CAWSRTGMNTEAFF. The CDR3 region has the DNA TGTGCCTGGAGTCGGACAGGCATGAACACTGAAGCTTTCTTT.